These 26 T cell receptor beta chains were all obtained from the same sample, sequenced in a study of T-cell reconstitution after alpha-beta-depleted transplantation in children. Preparation of the TCRbeta library used unique molecular identifiers. TCRdb reprocessed the PCR reads via MiXCR and lists one record per CDR3 protein. The data show 500,000 to 600,000 distinct CDR3 sequences, approximately 30% seen once. The sample was PBMCs from the stem cell graft donor, taken from the stem cell graft. The receptors stem from a human donor who donated a stem cell graft to a child with aplastic anemia.

The chain couples TRBV7-9 to TRBJ2-7; 7 nucleotides align to TRBD1. V was clipped by 5 bases and J by 3 bases; unmatched bases: 4. The V gene's germline CDR1 is SEHNR and CDR2 FQNEAQ (reference sequence). This CDR3 has 13 residues. CDR3 DNA: TGTGCCAGCAGCACAGACAGGGACTACGAGCAGTACTTC. Its translation: CASSTDRDYEQYF.

This clonotype showed up just a few times. The chain has TRBV4-2 and TRBJ1-6; TRBD1 aligns across 8 bases. Per germline, CDR1 LGHNA and CDR2 YNFKEQ. CDR3 length equals 16 residues. V shed 3 bases, J shed 8 bases, and the junction held 9 bases outside the gene matches. The CDR3 sequence: CASSHGPTGVDSPLHF. CDR3 nucleotides: TGTGCCAGCAGCCATGGACCGACAGGGGTAGATTCACCCCTCCACTTT.

V is TRBV6-5 and J is TRBJ2-5, with TRBD1 matching over 10 bases. Germline V lookup: CDR1 MNHEY, CDR2 SVGAGI. The V and J ends lost 2 bases and 6 bases, in that order; junction bases with no gene match: 6. This CDR3 contains 15 residues. CDR3 residues: CASSYPTGGRQTQYF. CDR3 bases: TGTGCCAGCAGTTACCCGACAGGGGGCAGGCAGACCCAGTACTTC.

This clonotype showed up just once. The gene calls are TRBV11-3 and TRBJ1-1; maybe TRBD1 (6 bases). Germline V gene sequence: CDR1 SGHNT, CDR2 YENEEA. Trimming shortened V by 4 bases and J by 6 bases, and 12 bases separated the two germline ends. This CDR3 comprises 13 residues. In DNA, the CDR3 is TGTGCCAGCAGCTCCACAGGGAGGGCTGAAGCTTTCTTT. It yields the protein CASSSTGRAEAFF.

A few counts support this clonotype. The chain recombines TRBV25-1 with TRBJ1-2, with 10 positions matching TRBD1. V lost 0 bases to trimming and J lost 2 bases; unmatched junction nucleotides: 3. The CDR3 has 16 amino acids. Germline-derived CDR1 and CDR2 are MGHDK and SYGVNS. CDR3 DNA: TGTGCCAGCAGTGAATACTCGGACAGGGGGAACTATGGCTACACCTTC. Amino acids: CASSEYSDRGNYGYTF.

This clonotype was seen only a few times. The gene calls are TRBV11-2 and TRBJ1-1, with TRBD1 identical over 7 bases. CDR1 and CDR2 from the germline V gene are SGHAT and FQNNGV. V shed 0 bases and J 3 bases; nucleotides not matched to a gene: 10. CDR3 length: 17 amino acids. The CDR3 is CASSLDEYRQGDTEAFF. The CDR3 DNA sequence: TGTGCCAGCAGCTTAGATGAGTACCGACAGGGAGACACTGAAGCTTTCTTT.

This chain joins TRBV12-3 or TRBV12-4 and TRBJ2-3; either TRBD1 or TRBD2 may supply D (5 bases each). Trimming stripped 6 bases from V and 3 bases from J, with 19 bases between. This CDR3 comprises 16 residues. CDR3 sequence: CASRDSGTITTDTQYF. The CDR3 nucleotides are TGTGCCAGCAGAGATTCCGGGACCATTACGACAGATACGCAGTATTTT.

The chain has TRBV18 and TRBJ1-5, with a possible D match to TRBD1 (6 bases). V was clipped by 2 bases and J by 4 bases, with 9 bases between them. This CDR3 is built from 14 residues. Germline CDR1 and CDR2: KGHSH and LQKENI. CDR3 bases: TGTGCCAGCTCACCAGGGACAAAAAATCAGCCCCAGCATTTT. Translated: CASSPGTKNQPQHF.

This clonotype was observed a few times. The rearrangement joins TRBV18 to TRBJ1-5; no reliable D call. The length of the CDR3 is 14 residues. The V gene's germline CDR1 is KGHSH and CDR2 LQKENI. The V and J ends lost 1 base and 1 base respectively, with 5 bases between them. The CDR3 reads CASSPLNSNQPQHF. CDR3 DNA sequence: TGTGCCAGCTCACCACTTAACAGCAATCAGCCCCAGCATTTT.

CDR3: CASSLRQGPGQPQHF. For the CDR3, the DNA is TGTGCCAGCAGTTTAAGGCAGGGTCCGGGTCAGCCCCAGCATTTT. This sequence joins TRBV27 and TRBJ1-5, with D tentatively TRBD1 (5 bases). V gave up 2 bases and J gave up 6 bases, with 14 bases separating them. The CDR3 loop spans 15 amino acids. In germline, CDR1 is MNHEY, CDR2 SMNVEV (reference sequence).

V gene TRBV5-1 combines with J gene TRBJ2-5, with a weak D call TRBD1 (6 bases). Trimming left V 5 bases short and J 4 bases short, with 12 bases between. Germline values: CDR1 SGHRS, CDR2 YFSETQ. This CDR3 region has 13 residues. In DNA form, the CDR3 reads TGCGCCAGCAGGCCCCTAGGGGGAGAGACCCAGTACTTC. This encodes CASRPLGGETQYF.

V gene TRBV29-1 combines with J gene TRBJ2-1; 9 positions match TRBD1. V dropped 6 bases and J dropped 6; count of bases not matched to a gene: 15. Germline CDR1 and CDR2: SQVTM and ANQGSEA. The CDR3 sequence is 16 residues long. The CDR3 coding sequence is TGCAGCGTCAGACCAACAGGGGGCGTAGCAGCCAATGAGCAGTTCTTC. Translating it yields CSVRPTGGVAANEQFF.

This clonotype was detected only a few times. The rearrangement joins TRBV20-1 to TRBJ2-5; 11 nucleotides align to TRBD1. Germline CDR1 DFQATT, CDR2 SNEGSKA (reference sequence). V lost 3 bases and J lost 2; bases outside the gene matches: 11. The CDR3 is 17 amino acids. CDR3 sequence reads: CSARGRTGGVPQETQYF. In nucleotides, the CDR3 is TGCAGTGCTAGGGGGCGGACAGGGGGCGTCCCACAAGAGACCCAGTACTTC.

The chain has TRBV7-9 and TRBJ1-1; D may be TRBD1 (5 bases). Germline V lookup: CDR1 SEHNR, CDR2 FQNEAQ (reference sequence). The CDR3 contains 15 residues. V lost 1 base and J lost 1, with 10 bases in between. The CDR3 DNA reads as TGTGCCAGCAGCTTAGGCGGCAGGGCGAACACTGAAGCTTTCTTT. As protein: CASSLGGRANTEAFF.

This clonotype was found a few times. The V gene is TRBV6-1, the J gene TRBJ2-1; no clear D gene. The CDR3 runs to 14 residues. Germline lookup yields CDR1 MNHNS and CDR2 SASEGT. The germline V and J ends were trimmed by 5 bases and 0 bases, with 8 bases remaining between them. In nucleotides, the CDR3 is TGTGCCAGCAGTCGCAGGAGCTCCTACAATGAGCAGTTCTTC. Translating it yields CASSRRSSYNEQFF.

This clonotype has only a few counts. The chain is built from TRBV6-5 and TRBJ1-2; tentative D call: TRBD1 (6 bases). The CDR3 runs to 14 residues. CDR1 MNHEY and CDR2 SVGAGI come from the germline V gene. Trimming cost V 0 bases and J 8 bases, with 13 bases left between them. As DNA, the CDR3 is TGTGCCAGCAGTTACTCTATACAGGGTAACGGCTACACCTTC. Its protein product is CASSYSIQGNGYTF.

This clonotype was counted a few times. The chain is built from TRBV12-3 or TRBV12-4 and TRBJ2-7; tentative D call: TRBD2 (5 bases). Trimming left V 7 bases short and J 1 base short, with 14 bases between. CDR3 length: 14 residues. CDR3 sequence: CASTTSQGSYEQYF. CDR3 bases: TGTGCCAGCACTACTAGTCAAGGGTCCTACGAGCAGTACTTC.

V usage is TRBV28 and J usage is TRBJ2-5; tentatively, D is TRBD2 (6 bases). Between the trimmed V and J ends, which lost 5 bases and 5 bases, there was a span of 6 bases. The CDR3 has 11 amino acids. The germline gives CDR1 MDHEN, CDR2 SYDVKM. CDR3 loop: CASSGGETQYF. CDR3 bases: TGTGCCAGCAGTGGGGGGGAGACCCAGTACTTC.

Only a few counts were recorded for this clonotype. CDR3 coding DNA: TGTGCCAGCTCAGGCGAGTTGGGGTCCTACGAGCAGTACTTC. Protein: CASSGELGSYEQYF. V usage is TRBV18 and J usage is TRBJ2-7; no clear D gene. Trimming cost V 5 bases and J 1 base, with 12 bases left between them. Germline V CDR1 and CDR2: KGHSH, LQKENI. This CDR3 is built from 14 residues.

The chain employs TRBV20-1 and TRBJ2-7; 9 bases agree with TRBD2. Germline assignment: CDR1 DFQATT and CDR2 SNEGSKA (reference sequence). The CDR3 is 13 amino acids. The ends lost 7 bases at V and 7 bases at J; junction bases unmatched: 11. CDR3: CSVGTSSYQEQYF. CDR3 sequence (DNA): TGCAGTGTCGGGACTAGCTCCTATCAGGAGCAGTACTTC.

This clonotype has a handful of counts. The chain carries TRBV6-5 and TRBJ2-7; D tentatively reads TRBD1 or TRBD2 (5 bases each). The germline gives CDR1 MNHEY, CDR2 SVGAGI. The V end was cut by 2 bases, the J end by 6 bases, with 11 bases between. CDR3 length: 13 amino acids. As DNA, the CDR3 is TGTGCCAGCAGTTACGGGGACGGGGCCGAGCAGTACTTC. Translated: CASSYGDGAEQYF.

This clonotype was detected only once. The genes are TRBV4-3 and TRBJ1-1; D call uncertain. The CDR3 sequence is 15 residues long. Germline CDR1 is LGHNA and CDR2 is YSLEER. Trimming shortened V by 0 bases and J by 11 bases, and 19 bases separated the two germline ends. The CDR3 nucleotides are TGCGCCAGCAGCCAAGAAGCGACCGTCAGCCCGAAGGCTTTCTTT. Its protein is CASSQEATVSPKAFF.

This clonotype was picked up a small number of times. The rearrangement links TRBV20-1 to TRBJ1-4; 7 nucleotides match TRBD1. CDR3 length equals 12 residues. Germline CDR1 reads DFQATT; CDR2 reads SNEGSKA (reference sequence). The trim removed 3 bases at V and 7 bases at J, leaving 2 bases unmatched. The CDR3, as DNA: TGCAGTGCTAGTAGACAGGGTGAAAAACTGTTTTTT. Its protein product is CSASRQGEKLFF.

The chain combines TRBV24-1 with TRBJ1-5; D unclear. This CDR3 has 14 amino acids. V was shortened by 4 bases and J by 9 bases, with 15 bases between the two germline ends. Germline V gene data show CDR1 as KGHDR and CDR2 as SFDVKD. For the CDR3, the DNA is TGTGCCACCAGTGACACGCGGGGAGGGCGGCCCCAGCATTTT. Residues: CATSDTRGGRPQHF.

This clonotype was detected a few times. This chain connects TRBV7-2 to TRBJ1-1, with a possible D match to TRBD1 (5 bases). Germline loops: CDR1 SGHTA, CDR2 FQGNSA. Trimming took off 3 bases at V and 1 base at J, with 9 bases between the two ends. This CDR3 spans 14 amino acids. The DNA of the CDR3 is TGTGCCAGCAGCTTCGGTCAGGGGAACACTGAAGCTTTCTTT. Translated, it gives CASSFGQGNTEAFF.

This clonotype was seen a few times. CDR3 residues: CAILRPPVVYEQYF. As DNA, the CDR3 is TGTGCCATCCTCAGGCCGCCCGTCGTTTACGAGCAGTACTTC. The chain employs TRBV6-2 or TRBV6-3 and TRBJ2-7, with D uncertain. CDR1 and CDR2 (germline): MNHEY, SVGEGT. Trimming removed 10 bases from V and 4 bases from J, with 20 bases in between. This CDR3 region has 14 residues.